This entry concerns a single TCR beta chain. The entry originates in a study of blood T cell repertoires in COVID-19. At the level of the study: Acute-phase and convalescent COVID-19 samples originated in the United States, Italy and Spain.

Per the germline V gene, CDR1 is SGHRS and CDR2 is YFSETQ. With 2 bases clipped from V and 0 bases from J, the junction kept 2 bases outside the gene matches. The CDR3 spans 14 residues. Individuals aged roughly 18 to 95 years were recruited from around 22 US areas. Only in-frame clones appear in the TCRdb table, and some are missing; sequencing was by immunoSEQ multiplex PCR. The sample shows a few hundred thousand clones, approximately 84% of them seen only once. The specimen sequenced was PBMCs or T cells enriched from blood (not recorded which). The V and J genes are TRBV5-1 and TRBJ2-7; 7 bases match TRBD2. This receptor was identified in a man between 45 and 60 years old who had recovered from COVID-19. The CDR3 DNA follows: TGCGCCAGCAGCTTTGGCGGGAGCTCCTACGAGCAGTACTTC. Its protein product is CASSFGGSSYEQYF.